These T cell receptor beta chains were read from a single sample in a study of T cell clones after liver transplantation. Method: immunoSEQ multiplex PCR; TCRdb's copy keeps in-frame clones and lacks some. This table has roughly 67,000 clones, 80% to 95% appearing once. This specimen was CD4+ T cells from blood, taken 25 months after liver transplant. Source of these receptors: a human patient who received a liver transplant. The T cells may partly be graft donor cells. Both conserved end residues are part of each CDR3. Fields, in order: D gene, clone size, J gene, V gene, CDR3 DNA, CDR3 protein. The D gene is left open where the match is weak. Rows may omit the clone size; those that give it use once, few, many or a size class.

TRBD2	once	TRBJ2-7	TRBV28	TGTGCCAGCAGTCCCATACCTAGCGGGAGGGCCTACGAGCAGTACTTC	CASSPIPSGRAYEQYF
-	once	TRBJ2-1	TRBV5-4	TGTGCCAGCAGCCTTACGGCGAGAGGTTCCTACAATGAGCAGTTCTTC	CASSLTARGSYNEQFF
TRBD2	-	TRBJ2-3	TRBV4-3	TGCGCCAGCATCCAATGCCCTAGGACTAGCGGGAGGGCCAGGACAGATACGCAGTATTTT	CASIQCPRTSGRARTDTQYF
TRBD1	-	TRBJ2-2	TRBV28	TGTGCCAGCAGTTTAACCGGGACAGCGAACACCGGGGAGCTGTTTTTT	CASSLTGTANTGELFF
-	-	TRBJ1-3	TRBV5-1	TGCGCCAGCAGCTTGGCCCGGATGGGGGGATCTGGAAACACCATATATTTT	CASSLARMGGSGNTIYF
TRBD2	-	TRBJ2-7	TRBV11-2	TGTGCCAGCAGCTTAGGACTAGCGGGACCCTACGAGCAGTACTTC	CASSLGLAGPYEQYF
-	-	TRBJ2-5	TRBV5-1	TGCGCCAGCAGCCTGTCCGCTTCGGAGACCCAGTACTTC	CASSLSASETQYF
-	-	TRBJ2-3	TRBV27	TGTGCCAGCAGTTTATCGCGAGCCCGGGCAGATACGCAGTATTTT	CASSLSRARADTQYF
-	-	TRBJ2-4	TRBV7-2	TGTGCCAGCAGCTTAAAGGAGTCAGGTCTAGGGGTCAAAAACATTCAGTACTTC	CASSLKESGLGVKNIQYF
-	-	TRBJ1-1	TRBV9	TGTGCCAGCAGCGTAGGAACCCTGGGGAACACTGAAGCTTTCTTT	CASSVGTLGNTEAFF
-	-	TRBJ2-7	TRBV6-5	TGTGCCAGCAGCCTCGCGGACAGCTACGAGCAGTACTTC	CASSLADSYEQYF
-	-	TRBJ1-3	TRBV10-2	TGCGCCAGCAGTGAGTCGAGGACACCATACTCTGGAAACACCATATATTTT	CASSESRTPYSGNTIYF
-	-	TRBJ2-2	TRBV11-3	TGTGCCAGCAGCCCCCCCACCGGGGAGCTGTTTTTT	CASSPPTGELFF
TRBD1	-	TRBJ1-4	TRBV7-9	TGTGCCAGCAGCTTAAGGACAGGGGAAAAACTGTTTTTT	CASSLRTGEKLFF
-	-	TRBJ1-1	TRBV19	TGTGCCAGTAGTCCCGGAGGGTGGATGAACACTGAAGCTTTCTTT	CASSPGGWMNTEAFF
TRBD1	-	TRBJ2-3	TRBV30	TGTGCCTGGAGTGGGACAGGGGGTAGCACAGATACGCAGTATTTT	CAWSGTGGSTDTQYF
-	-	TRBJ1-1	TRBV11-3	TGTGCCAGCAGCCCGTCAGGACCGGACACTGAAGCTTTCTTT	CASSPSGPDTEAFF
TRBD1	-	TRBJ1-1	TRBV4-1	TGCGCCAGCATCCAGATCCGCTCAACAGGGGATACTGAAGCTTTCTTT	CASIQIRSTGDTEAFF
TRBD2	-	TRBJ2-7	TRBV11-2	TGTGCCAGCAGCGCCACTAGCGGTTCCCACGAGCAGTACTTC	CASSATSGSHEQYF
TRBD1	-	TRBJ2-7	TRBV4-1	TGCGCCAGCAGCCAAGACTCGACCACCGGGACAGGGCTCGAGCAGTACTTC	CASSQDSTTGTGLEQYF